The 22 T cell receptor beta chains presented below share a single source sample, sequenced in a study of identical twins. Using its own MiXCR run on the 5' RACE reads, TCRdb lists one record per CDR3 protein. Of 400,000 to 500,000 distinct CDR3 sequences in the sample, about 18% were seen once. The sequenced sample was naive T cells sorted from blood. These receptors were taken from a man in his fifties or sixties in good health.

This clonotype was seen a handful of times. This rearrangement joins TRBV24-1 to TRBJ2-3; D is possibly TRBD1 (6 bases). V lost 1 base, J lost 3 bases, and 16 bases lay in between. The CDR3 runs 17 residues. From germline, CDR1 is KGHDR and CDR2 SFDVKD. The DNA for the CDR3 is TGTGCCACCAGTGATTTTCCGTGGGGGCGCGGGACAGATACGCAGTATTTT. Its protein product is CATSDFPWGRGTDTQYF.

The chain employs TRBV28 and TRBJ1-6; TRBD1 is a possible D gene (5 bases). Germline-derived CDR1 and CDR2 are MDHEN and SYDVKM. CDR3 length: 14 residues. V dropped 5 bases and J dropped 11 bases, with 16 bases sitting between them. The CDR3 loop reads CASSDRLGRTPLHF. The CDR3 region has the DNA TGTGCCAGCAGTGACAGACTGGGCCGGACACCCCTCCACTTT.

Of note for this clonotype: One base away lies a much larger clone, so this may be a sequencing read error. V and J are TRBV11-2 and TRBJ2-2, with D tentatively TRBD2 (6 bases). The CDR3 is made up of 14 amino acids. The germline V gene encodes CDR1 SGHAT and CDR2 FQNNGV. CDR3 nucleotide sequence: TGTGCCAGCAGCCCGGACTATAACACCGGGAAGCTGTTTTTT. As protein: CASSPDYNTGKLFF.

V gene TRBV7-8 combines with J gene TRBJ2-3; 14 nucleotides agree with TRBD2. Germline CDR1 is SGHVS and CDR2 is FQNEAQ. This CDR3 is 19 amino acids long. Unmatched junction bases numbered 12, after V lost 5 bases and J lost 2 bases. The CDR3, as DNA: TGTGCCAGCAGCCTATGGGGAGGACTAGCGGGGGGACTCACAGATACGCAGTATTTT. Translating gives CASSLWGGLAGGLTDTQYF.

This clonotype was detected a few times. The chain joins TRBV20-1 to TRBJ2-3; D might be TRBD1 or TRBD2, each matching 5 bases. This CDR3 is 14 amino acids long. The germline gives CDR1 DFQATT, CDR2 SNEGSKA (reference sequence). V was cut by 5 bases and J by 6 bases, with 18 bases left in between. CDR3 region: CSAGTDLRWDTQYF. DNA of the CDR3: TGCAGTGCTGGGACCGATTTGCGTTGGGATACGCAGTATTTT.

Only a few counts were recorded for this clonotype. The chain couples TRBV7-8 to TRBJ2-5; 8 bases are shared with TRBD1. Losses at the gene ends were 5 bases for V and 2 bases for J; bases not matched to a gene: 4. The germline gives CDR1 SGHVS, CDR2 FQNEAQ. The CDR3 has 14 residues. This chain's CDR3 is CASSIYRGQETQYF. CDR3 in DNA: TGTGCCAGCAGCATTTACAGGGGGCAAGAGACCCAGTACTTC.

The chain combines TRBV3-1 with TRBJ2-5, with D possibly being TRBD1 or TRBD2 (5 bases each). The CDR3 sequence is 14 residues long. Looked up from germline, CDR1 is LGHDT and CDR2 is YNNKEL (reference sequence). V lost 5 bases, J lost 5 bases, and 15 bases lay in between. CDR3 nucleotide sequence: TGTGCCAGCAGCGAACTGGGGACCCGCGAGACCCAGTACTTC. Residues: CASSELGTRETQYF.

The table lists this clonotype with a few counts. This chain connects TRBV7-2 to TRBJ2-5, with D perhaps given as TRBD1 or TRBD2 (5 bases each). In germline, CDR1 is SGHTA, CDR2 FQGNSA. CDR3 length: 15 amino acids. V gave up 3 bases and J gave up 1 base, with 12 bases separating them. CDR3 protein: CASSFAGAGQETQYF. Written as DNA, the CDR3 is TGTGCCAGCAGCTTCGCCGGGGCTGGCCAAGAGACCCAGTACTTC.

Only a few counts were recorded for this clonotype. V is TRBV3-1 and J is TRBJ2-1; no definite D call. The V gene's germline CDR1 is LGHDT and CDR2 YNNKEL (reference sequence). The V and J ends lost 5 bases and 6 bases respectively, with 17 bases between them. The CDR3 covers 15 residues. CDR3 DNA: TGTGCCAGCAGCGACCGGGTCCTACGTAGCAATGAGCAGTTCTTC. Its translation is CASSDRVLRSNEQFF.

The chain uses TRBV7-9 and TRBJ2-5; the match to TRBD2 covers 13 bases. Germline CDR1 reads SEHNR; CDR2 reads FQNEAQ (reference sequence). This CDR3 contains 15 residues. V shed 4 bases, J shed 5 bases, and the junction held 4 bases outside the gene matches. This CDR3 is CASSSGLAGVETQYF. DNA of the CDR3: TGTGCCAGCAGCTCCGGACTAGCGGGGGTGGAGACCCAGTACTTC.

The V gene is TRBV5-1, the J gene TRBJ2-3; D is unclear. Germline V gene data show CDR1 as SGHRS and CDR2 as YFSETQ. V was trimmed by 0 bases and J by 6 bases, leaving 11 bases between them. There are 14 residues in the CDR3. For the CDR3, the DNA is TGCGCCAGCAGCTTGGCACCAACTGGGGATACGCAGTATTTT. This encodes CASSLAPTGDTQYF. Together with reference TRBV5-1 and TRBJ2-3, the CDR3 gives the full variable domain: KAGVTQTPRYLIKTRGQQVTLSCSPISGHRSVSWYQQTPGQGLQFLFEYFSETQRNKGNFPGRFSGRQFSNSRSEMNVSTLELGDSALYLCASSLAPTGDTQYFGPGTRLTVL.

This clonotype was seen a handful of times. The chain employs TRBV11-2 and TRBJ2-2; D unclear. The CDR3 is made up of 15 amino acids. The V gene's germline CDR1 is SGHAT and CDR2 FQNNGV. Deletions cut 2 bases from V and 3 bases from J, with 10 bases between. The DNA of the CDR3 is TGTGCCAGCAGCTTACTAAGTTGGTACACCGGGGAGCTGTTTTTT. It yields the protein CASSLLSWYTGELFF.

This clonotype has just a few counts. The chain has TRBV5-6 and TRBJ2-1; D perhaps matches TRBD1 (5 bases). V shed 4 bases and J shed 4 bases, with 15 bases lying between them. Germline V CDR1 and CDR2: SGHDT, YYEEEE. The CDR3 is 15 residues long. CDR3 protein: CASSPPRQGYNEQFF. CDR3 DNA: TGTGCCAGCAGCCCTCCGCGGCAGGGATACAATGAGCAGTTCTTC.

Concerning this clonotype itself: One junction end disagrees with the germline gene, perhaps due to a read error. The chain joins TRBV6-5 to TRBJ2-7; 7 nucleotides match TRBD1. The CDR3 is made up of 14 amino acids. From germline, CDR1 is MNHEY and CDR2 SVGAGI. CDR3 coding DNA: TGTGCCGGCAGTTACGGGACAGCCAACTACGAGCAGTACTTC. It codes for CAGSYGTANYEQYF.

This clonotype was observed at least ten times. V is TRBV20-1 and J is TRBJ2-2, with 10 nucleotides matching TRBD2. The V segment lost 1 base and the J segment 4 bases; nucleotides outside the gene matches: 9. CDR3 size: 17 residues. CDR1 DFQATT and CDR2 SNEGSKA come from the germline V gene (reference sequence). The CDR3 region has the DNA TGCAGTGCTAGAGTTACCACTAGCGGGACATCCACCGGGGAGCTGTTTTTT. It encodes CSARVTTSGTSTGELFF.

This clonotype was seen more than once but under ten times. The chain has TRBV20-1 and TRBJ2-1, with 12 bases identical to TRBD2. Germline loops: CDR1 DFQATT, CDR2 SNEGSKA (reference sequence). Losses at the gene ends were 5 bases for V and 3 bases for J; bases not matched to a gene: 8. The CDR3 is 16 amino acids. The CDR3 is CSAPGTSGWNYNEQFF. The CDR3 bases are TGCAGTGCTCCAGGGACTAGCGGGTGGAACTACAATGAGCAGTTCTTC.

This chain uses TRBV20-1 with TRBJ2-1; 9 positions match TRBD1. The CDR3 is 16 residues long. The germline V gene encodes CDR1 DFQATT and CDR2 SNEGSKA (reference sequence). V shed 0 bases, J shed 7 bases, and the junction held 10 bases outside the gene matches. CDR3 bases: TGCAGTGCTAGAGATGAAGAACAGGGGGCCTGGAATGAGCAGTTCTTC. Translated: CSARDEEQGAWNEQFF.

The chain uses TRBV6-1 and TRBJ2-2, with 7 nucleotides matching TRBD1. Per the germline V gene, CDR1 is MNHNS and CDR2 is SASEGT. This CDR3 has 16 residues. V was clipped by 4 bases and J by 0 bases; unmatched bases: 5. CDR3 bases: TGTGCCAGCAGTGTCCGACAGGGTTCGAACACCGGGGAGCTGTTTTTT. Translated: CASSVRQGSNTGELFF.

J is TRBJ1-3 and V is TRBV5-1; no reliable D call. The CDR3 is 16 residues long. Deletions cut 0 bases from V and 0 bases from J, with 10 bases between. CDR1 is SGHRS, CDR2 YFSETQ, per germline. The CDR3 spells CASSLEAGNSGNTIYF. The CDR3 DNA reads TGCGCCAGCAGCTTGGAGGCCGGAAACTCTGGAAACACCATATATTTT.

This clonotype has ten or more counts. This rearrangement joins TRBV20-1 to TRBJ2-5; 7 bases match TRBD1. CDR1 is DFQATT and CDR2 is SNEGSKA in the germline V gene (reference sequence). The CDR3 sequence is 14 residues long. The junction had 8 bases not matched to a gene; V was cut back by 2 bases and J by 5 bases. The CDR3 nucleotides read TGCAGTGCTAGAAGGACAGGAATCCCGGAGACCCAGTACTTC. This translates into CSARRTGIPETQYF.

The chain uses TRBV5-1 and TRBJ1-2; D is unresolved. Per the germline V gene, CDR1 is SGHRS and CDR2 is YFSETQ. Deletions cut 0 bases from V and 2 bases from J, with 11 bases between. The CDR3 is 15 amino acids. CDR3 in amino acids: CASSLEAGANYGYTF. CDR3 in DNA: TGCGCCAGCAGCTTGGAAGCGGGCGCGAACTATGGCTACACCTTC.

This clonotype was picked up a small number of times. V usage is TRBV4-1 and J usage is TRBJ1-5; 10 nucleotides agree with TRBD1. V lost 1 base, J lost 7 bases, and 7 bases stayed unmatched. Germline assignment: CDR1 MGHRA and CDR2 YSYEKL. The CDR3 consists of 16 residues. Here the CDR3 DNA reads TGCGCCAGCAGCCAAGTACTCGGACAGGGGGGGCAGCCCCAGCATTTT. Its protein product is CASSQVLGQGGQPQHF.